The clone carrying this TCR beta chain was found a few times. Its antigen is as yet unknown. V was clipped by 2 bases and J by 0 bases; unmatched bases: 7. CDR1 and CDR2 (germline): DFQATT, SNEGSKA (reference sequence). CDR3 length: 15 residues. Preparation of the TCRbeta library was carried out with unique molecular identifiers. TCRdb itself ran the PCR reads through MiXCR, one entry per CDR3 protein. The top ten clones hold 2% to 2.5% of a sample with 500,000 to 750,000 distinct CDR3 sequences, roughly 13% of them seen once. These data are taken from a study of T-cell reconstitution after alpha-beta-depleted transplantation in children. Regarding the study as a whole: Hyperexpanded clones declined; after one year, newly produced T cells mostly supplied diversity. After transplant, at about two months, alpha-beta T cells were reportedly derived from several hundred expanded graft clones. The study traced high day-60 TCRbeta diversity in some patients to surviving recipient T cells and thymic progenitors.

The chain recombines TRBV20-1 with TRBJ2-7, with 7 bases identical to TRBD2. This TCR came from a male patient younger than 18 who had a stem cell transplant for acute myeloid leukemia, so the T cells may come from the graft donor. This specimen consisted of PBMCs, mostly from graft donor cells, obtained 360 days after TCRalphabeta/CD19-depleted stem cell transplant. For the CDR3, the DNA is TGCAGTGCTAGATCGGGGGGTACTATCTCCTACGAGCAGTACTTC. Amino acids: CSARSGGTISYEQYF.